These 14 T cell receptor beta chains share one sample of origin, sequenced in a study of blood T cell repertoires in COVID-19. Profiled with immunoSEQ multiplex PCR; TCRdb holds only in-frame clones, not every one. Counted here are 150,000 to 200,000 clones, roughly 90% occurring once; the ten biggest clones make up approximately 4%. The sample was peripheral blood. Source of these receptors: a woman in her seventies with acute or convalescent COVID-19.

The V call is TRBV7-2, the J call TRBJ2-5; 9 bases are a match to TRBD2. The CDR3 consists of 16 residues. The V segment lost 5 bases and the J segment 1 base; nucleotides outside the gene matches: 8. Germline CDR1 SGHTA, CDR2 FQGNSA. CDR3 region: CASSIHGAGGQETQYF. In DNA form, the CDR3 reads TGTGCCAGCAGCATCCACGGAGCGGGAGGCCAAGAGACCCAGTACTTC.

This chain's CDR3 is CASSFYNRLAADQETQYF. CDR3 coding DNA: TGTGCCAGCAGCTTTTATAACCGACTAGCGGCCGACCAAGAGACCCAGTACTTC. This rearrangement joins TRBV5-8 to TRBJ2-5; TRBD2 matches 9 bases. This CDR3 is 18 amino acids long. After removal of 2 bases from V and 0 bases from J, the junction contained 11 bases not matched to a gene. Germline V gene data show CDR1 as SGHTS and CDR2 as YDEGEE.

The genes are TRBV6-1 and TRBJ2-5, with D perhaps matching TRBD1 (5 bases). CDR1 MNHNS and CDR2 SASEGT come from the germline V gene. This CDR3 is built from 16 residues. V shed 1 base and J shed 1 base, with 13 bases lying between them. For the CDR3, the DNA is TGTGCCAGCAGTGAAGAGTGGGGCGGTGGCCAAGAGACCCAGTACTTC. This sequence encodes CASSEEWGGGQETQYF.

The V call is TRBV7-2, the J call TRBJ1-5; TRBD1 matches at 8 bases. This CDR3 has 15 amino acids. Germline V gene data show CDR1 as SGHTA and CDR2 as FQGNSA. Losses at the gene ends were 2 bases for V and 7 bases for J; bases not matched to a gene: 7. CDR3 in DNA: TGTGCCAGCAGCTTATCAGGGGGCGTCTGGCAGCCCCAGCATTTT. The encoded protein is CASSLSGGVWQPQHF.

A note on this clone: Other DNA sequences in this specimen translate into the identical CDR3. The chain carries TRBV7-2 and TRBJ1-5; tentative D call: TRBD1 (5 bases). The CDR3 totals 13 residues. V lost 5 bases, J lost 4 bases, and 9 bases lay in between. Germline-derived CDR1 and CDR2 are SGHTA and FQGNSA. The CDR3 is CASSPGGNQPQHF. CDR3 nucleotide sequence: TGTGCCAGCAGCCCCGGGGGGAATCAGCCCCAGCATTTT.

The chain recombines TRBV3-1 (or the pseudogene TRBV3-2) with TRBJ2-7; 8 nucleotides align to TRBD2. In germline, CDR1 is LGHDT, CDR2 YNNKEL (reference sequence). V lost 4 bases, J lost 4 bases, and 9 bases stayed unmatched. The CDR3 spans 15 residues. CDR3 DNA sequence: TGTGCCAGCAGCCCTTCCAGCGGGAGTATGTACGAGCAGTACTTC. It yields the protein CASSPSSGSMYEQYF.

This chain joins TRBV28 and TRBJ2-3; 10 nucleotides agree with TRBD2. Germline CDR1 reads MDHEN; CDR2 reads SYDVKM. Trimming removed 6 bases from V and 5 bases from J; junction bases left unmatched: 5. CDR3 length: 14 amino acids. CDR3 sequence reads: CASSLAGVRDTQYF. CDR3 DNA sequence: TGTGCCAGCAGCCTAGCGGGAGTTAGAGATACGCAGTATTTT. The whole variable domain, remainder taken from reference TRBV28 and TRBJ2-3, is DVKVTQSSRYLVKRTGEKVFLECVQDMDHENMFWYRQDPGLGLRLIYFSYDVKMKEKGDIPEGYSVSREKKERFSLILESASTNQTSMYLCASSLAGVRDTQYFGPGTRLTVL.

The chain has TRBV29-1 and TRBJ2-7; D is possibly TRBD1 (5 bases). The length of the CDR3 is 13 residues. Germline CDR1 SQVTM, CDR2 ANQGSEA. V lost 5 bases and J 6 bases, leaving 17 bases between the germline ends. The CDR3 loop is CSVPGQGWGEQYF. The CDR3 bases are TGCAGCGTTCCGGGCCAGGGCTGGGGCGAGCAGTACTTC.

This clone was observed a handful of times. The rearrangement uses TRBV30 and TRBJ1-2, with 10 bases identical to TRBD1. Germline CDR1 reads GTSNPN; CDR2 reads SVGIG (reference sequence). The J segment lost 4 bases and the V segment lost 5 bases, leaving 10 bases of the junction unmatched. The CDR3 is 15 residues long. The CDR3 bases are TGTGCCTGGTTAGAGTGGGGACAGGGGTCCTATGGCTACACCTTC. Its protein is CAWLEWGQGSYGYTF.

The V call is TRBV4-1, the J call TRBJ2-3; 9 bases map to TRBD1. Trimming removed 4 bases from V and 0 bases from J; junction bases left unmatched: 2. Germline V gives CDR1 MGHRA, CDR2 YSYEKL. The CDR3 has 15 amino acids. CDR3 nucleotide sequence: TGCGCCAGCAGCCCAGGACAGGGGAGCACAGATACGCAGTATTTT. It is translated as CASSPGQGSTDTQYF.

This chain uses TRBV11-3 with TRBJ2-7, with D possibly TRBD2 on 6 matching bases. Germline CDR1 reads SGHNT; CDR2 reads YENEEA. This CDR3 contains 14 residues. V was clipped by 6 bases and J by 3 bases, with 15 bases between them. The CDR3 DNA follows: TGTGCCAGCAGTCCCCGGCGGGGCAGCTACGAGCAGTACTTC. This codes for CASSPRRGSYEQYF.

The chain links TRBV9 to TRBJ2-3, with 7 bases aligning to TRBD2. The ends lost 6 bases at V and 5 bases at J; junction bases unmatched: 15. Per germline, CDR1 SGDLS and CDR2 YYNGEE. This CDR3 has 16 amino acids. The CDR3 DNA sequence: TGTGCCAGCACCCCCGGCGGGAGAGGTGTGGGAGATACGCAGTATTTT. Protein sequence: CASTPGGRGVGDTQYF.

The chain couples TRBV4-2 to TRBJ1-2, with D possibly TRBD1 on 5 matching bases. This CDR3 is built from 14 residues. Trimming took 4 bases from V and 3 from J, leaving 12 bases between them. CDR1 and CDR2 from the germline V gene are LGHNA and YNFKEQ. The CDR3 sequence is CASSPAPGDYGYTF. CDR3 nucleotide sequence: TGTGCCAGCAGCCCGGCCCCGGGGGACTATGGCTACACCTTC.

The rearrangement joins TRBV10-3 to TRBJ1-2; TRBD1 agrees at 10 bases. With V trimmed by 6 bases and J by 3 bases, 7 bases remained unmatched. Germline V gene data show CDR1 as ENHRY and CDR2 as SYGVKD. CDR3 length equals 15 residues. The CDR3 loop is CAIRSDRGQDYGYTF. DNA for the CDR3: TGTGCCATCAGATCCGACAGGGGGCAGGACTATGGCTACACCTTC.